These T cell receptor beta chains were read from a single sample in a study of preoperative IRX-2 immunotherapy in early breast cancer. Produced via immunoSEQ multiplex PCR; TCRdb's table is partial and in-frame only. The sample consists of about 62,000 clones, approximately 93% of them appearing once. This sample was gathered from a patient treated with IRX-2 immunotherapy. The receptors come from a human donor with breast cancer. Each CDR3 is given with its conserved first and last residue. D genes are given only for firm matches. Size is omitted from some rows. Given values are once, few, many or a class for expanded clones.

D gene: -
J gene: TRBJ2-1
clone size: -
V gene: TRBV29-1
CDR3 DNA: TGCAGCGTTGAAGAAGGAGGACAGAAGGAGTTCTTC
CDR3 protein: CSVEEGGQKEFF

D gene: TRBD1
J gene: TRBJ1-4
clone size: -
V gene: TRBV9
CDR3 DNA: TGTGCCAGCAGGGGACAGGGGAACGAAAAACTGTTTTTT
CDR3 protein: CASRGQGNEKLFF

D gene: -
J gene: TRBJ2-7
clone size: -
V gene: TRBV7-2
CDR3 DNA: TGTGCCAGCGGACCCGGCATGGGACTGCAGTACTTC
CDR3 protein: CASGPGMGLQYF

D gene: -
J gene: TRBJ1-3
clone size: -
V gene: TRBV4-1
CDR3 DNA: TGCGCCAGCAGCCAAGATCGGAACTCTGGAAACACCATATATTTT
CDR3 protein: CASSQDRNSGNTIYF

D gene: TRBD2
J gene: TRBJ2-1
clone size: -
V gene: TRBV7-2
CDR3 DNA: TGTGCCAGCAGCTTATTTTATCGGCTAGCGGGCGGGGTCGGGCAGTTCTTC
CDR3 protein: CASSLFYRLAGGVGQFF

D gene: TRBD2
J gene: TRBJ2-1
clone size: -
V gene: TRBV7-2
CDR3 DNA: TGTGCCAGCAGCCCCGGACTAGCGACCTACAATGAGCAGTTCTTC
CDR3 protein: CASSPGLATYNEQFF

D gene: -
J gene: TRBJ2-5
clone size: -
V gene: TRBV11-2
CDR3 DNA: TGTGCCAGCAGCCCCCCCCTCCAAGAGACCCAGTACTTC
CDR3 protein: CASSPPLQETQYF

D gene: -
J gene: TRBJ2-3
clone size: -
V gene: TRBV7-9
CDR3 DNA: TGTGCCAGCAGCGGATCCAGCACAGATACGCAGTATTTT
CDR3 protein: CASSGSSTDTQYF

D gene: TRBD1
J gene: TRBJ2-5
clone size: -
V gene: TRBV6-5
CDR3 DNA: TGTGCCAGCAGTGGGGGACAGGGGGCGGGAGAGACCCAGTACTTC
CDR3 protein: CASSGGQGAGETQYF

D gene: -
J gene: TRBJ1-5
clone size: -
V gene: TRBV4-1
CDR3 DNA: TGCGCCAGCAGCCAAGGCGGCGGGCAGAATAGCAATCAGCCCCAGCATTTT
CDR3 protein: CASSQGGGQNSNQPQHF

D gene: -
J gene: TRBJ2-2
clone size: -
V gene: TRBV21-1
CDR3 DNA: TGTGCCAGCAGTTCGCGTGACAACACCGGGGAGCTGTTTTTT
CDR3 protein: CASSSRDNTGELFF

D gene: -
J gene: TRBJ2-1
clone size: once
V gene: TRBV7-2
CDR3 DNA: TGTGCCAGCAGCTTAGAACAGGCTGTATACAATGAGCAGTTCTTC
CDR3 protein: CASSLEQAVYNEQFF

D gene: TRBD1
J gene: TRBJ2-7
clone size: -
V gene: TRBV29-1
CDR3 DNA: TGCAGCGTTGAAGCGATAGGGACAGGAACTTACGAGCAGTACTTC
CDR3 protein: CSVEAIGTGTYEQYF

D gene: TRBD1
J gene: TRBJ1-3
clone size: -
V gene: TRBV18
CDR3 DNA: TGTGCCAGCTCGACAGGGCCCTCTGGAAACACCATATATTTT
CDR3 protein: CASSTGPSGNTIYF

D gene: -
J gene: TRBJ2-7
clone size: -
V gene: TRBV19
CDR3 DNA: TGTGCCAGTAGTATTGGGCGGCGTTTAGAGCAGTACTTC
CDR3 protein: CASSIGRRLEQYF

D gene: -
J gene: TRBJ2-7
clone size: once
V gene: TRBV28
CDR3 DNA: TGTGCCAGCAACTCTCCTCAGAACTACGAGCAGTACTTC
CDR3 protein: CASNSPQNYEQYF

D gene: TRBD2
J gene: TRBJ2-1
clone size: -
V gene: TRBV5-6
CDR3 DNA: TGTGCCAGCAGCAAGCGGGGACCTACGGATGAGCAGTTCTTC
CDR3 protein: CASSKRGPTDEQFF

D gene: -
J gene: TRBJ2-6
clone size: -
V gene: TRBV5-4
CDR3 DNA: TGTGCCAGCAGCTCCCCAGGGCGCTCTGGGGCCAACGTCCTGACTTTC
CDR3 protein: CASSSPGRSGANVLTF

D gene: TRBD2
J gene: TRBJ2-7
clone size: -
V gene: TRBV7-2
CDR3 DNA: TGTGCCAGCAGCTTCCCGGGACTAGCCTACGAGCAGTACTTC
CDR3 protein: CASSFPGLAYEQYF

D gene: -
J gene: TRBJ2-1
clone size: -
V gene: TRBV7-8
CDR3 DNA: TGTGCCAGCAGCTTGACGATAACGCCCTCCTACAATGAGCAGTTCTTC
CDR3 protein: CASSLTITPSYNEQFF

D gene: -
J gene: TRBJ2-3
clone size: few
V gene: TRBV6-4
CDR3 DNA: TGTGCCAGCATCAAGCCGACTTCGGCAGATACGCAGTATTTT
CDR3 protein: CASIKPTSADTQYF

D gene: -
J gene: TRBJ2-5
clone size: -
V gene: TRBV7-9
CDR3 DNA: TGTGCCAGCAGCTCCTCCTCTCTAGACGCGTTTGAGACCCAGTACTTC
CDR3 protein: CASSSSSLDAFETQYF

D gene: TRBD1
J gene: TRBJ1-2
clone size: -
V gene: TRBV27
CDR3 DNA: TGTGCCAGCAGGGGGACAGGGAGGTATGGCTACACCTTC
CDR3 protein: CASRGTGRYGYTF

D gene: -
J gene: TRBJ1-5
clone size: once
V gene: TRBV29-1
CDR3 DNA: TGCAGCGCCACGGCCGGGAGCAATCAGCCCCAGCATTTT
CDR3 protein: CSATAGSNQPQHF

D gene: TRBD1
J gene: TRBJ2-7
clone size: -
V gene: TRBV25-1
CDR3 DNA: TGTGCCAGCAGTGGGTTCACAGGGGGCTGGGGCGAGCAGTACTTC
CDR3 protein: CASSGFTGGWGEQYF

D gene: TRBD2
J gene: TRBJ2-1
clone size: once
V gene: TRBV7-2
CDR3 DNA: TGTGCCAGCAGCTTATTAGCGGGGGGGAATGAGCAGTTCTTC
CDR3 protein: CASSLLAGGNEQFF

D gene: TRBD1
J gene: TRBJ2-5
clone size: -
V gene: TRBV27
CDR3 DNA: TGTGCCAGCAGTCCGCGACCCCGGGACAGGGAGGGGGAGACCCAGTACTTC
CDR3 protein: CASSPRPRDREGETQYF

D gene: -
J gene: TRBJ2-3
clone size: -
V gene: TRBV6-5
CDR3 DNA: TGTGCCAGCAGTTACCATGGACGAGGATCAGATACGCAGTATTTT
CDR3 protein: CASSYHGRGSDTQYF

D gene: -
J gene: TRBJ1-2
clone size: -
V gene: TRBV28
CDR3 DNA: TGTGCCAGCAGTTTCGCGGACCAAGCTAACTATGGCTACACCTTC
CDR3 protein: CASSFADQANYGYTF

D gene: -
J gene: TRBJ2-3
clone size: -
V gene: TRBV7-3
CDR3 DNA: TGTGCCAGCAGCTTTGGGCTAGAGACAGATACGCAGTATTTT
CDR3 protein: CASSFGLETDTQYF

D gene: TRBD2
J gene: TRBJ2-3
clone size: -
V gene: TRBV5-1
CDR3 DNA: TGCGCCAGCAGCTTGTTTCCTCGCGGGAGTTACACAGATACGCAGTATTTT
CDR3 protein: CASSLFPRGSYTDTQYF

D gene: -
J gene: TRBJ2-1
clone size: -
V gene: TRBV19
CDR3 DNA: TGTGCCAGTGACCCGACAGGCTACAATGAGCAGTTCTTC
CDR3 protein: CASDPTGYNEQFF

D gene: -
J gene: TRBJ2-7
clone size: -
V gene: TRBV5-1
CDR3 DNA: TGCGCCAGCTCCCAGTTAAGCGGTGCGATATACGAGCAGTACTTC
CDR3 protein: CASSQLSGAIYEQYF

D gene: -
J gene: TRBJ2-7
clone size: -
V gene: TRBV21-1
CDR3 DNA: TGTGCCAGCAGACCACAGGGGTGCGGGATCCCCTACGAGCAGTACTTC
CDR3 protein: CASRPQGCGIPYEQYF

D gene: -
J gene: TRBJ1-2
clone size: -
V gene: TRBV11-2
CDR3 DNA: TGTGCCAGCAGCTTAGTGAATTGGAGGGCTAACTATGGCTACACCTTC
CDR3 protein: CASSLVNWRANYGYTF

D gene: -
J gene: TRBJ1-6
clone size: -
V gene: TRBV10-3
CDR3 DNA: TGTGCCATCAGTGTCACCCCTCAGGGCCGGGGTATTTATTCACCCCTCCACTTT
CDR3 protein: CAISVTPQGRGIYSPLHF

D gene: -
J gene: TRBJ2-7
clone size: -
V gene: TRBV7-9
CDR3 DNA: TGTGCCAGCAGCTTTCTGGATGGCTCCTCTTACGAGCAGTACTTC
CDR3 protein: CASSFLDGSSYEQYF

D gene: -
J gene: TRBJ2-1
clone size: -
V gene: TRBV7-9
CDR3 DNA: TGTGCCAGCAGCCGTAATAAGGATCTGTTCTTC
CDR3 protein: CASSRNKDLFF

D gene: TRBD1
J gene: TRBJ2-7
clone size: -
V gene: TRBV27
CDR3 DNA: TGTGCCAGCAGTTTAATACAGGGGCCCTACGAGCAGTACTTC
CDR3 protein: CASSLIQGPYEQYF

D gene: -
J gene: TRBJ2-7
clone size: -
V gene: TRBV27
CDR3 DNA: TGTGCCAGCAGTCAGACTAGAGTGCACGAGCAGTACTTC
CDR3 protein: CASSQTRVHEQYF

D gene: -
J gene: TRBJ2-2
clone size: -
V gene: TRBV2
CDR3 DNA: TGTGCCAGCAGTGTAAGGGGAAGGGGGGAGCTGTTTTTT
CDR3 protein: CASSVRGRGELFF

D gene: -
J gene: TRBJ1-5
clone size: -
V gene: TRBV28
CDR3 DNA: TGTGCCAGCATTCCGGGTGGGGGACCGTATAGCAATCAGCCCCAGCATTTT
CDR3 protein: CASIPGGGPYSNQPQHF

D gene: -
J gene: TRBJ1-5
clone size: -
V gene: TRBV15
CDR3 DNA: TGTGCCACCAGCAGTTTCCGGGAGTTAGGCGTTCAGCCCCAGCATTTT
CDR3 protein: CATSSFRELGVQPQHF

D gene: TRBD1
J gene: TRBJ1-4
clone size: -
V gene: TRBV4-1
CDR3 DNA: TGCGCCAGCAGCCAAGGGCCCCGCAGGGGGCTTGAAAAACTGTTTTTT
CDR3 protein: CASSQGPRRGLEKLFF

D gene: TRBD1
J gene: TRBJ1-6
clone size: -
V gene: TRBV28
CDR3 DNA: TGTGCCAGCAGTGACAGGGAAACACCCCTCCACTTT
CDR3 protein: CASSDRETPLHF

D gene: TRBD2
J gene: TRBJ2-1
clone size: -
V gene: TRBV18
CDR3 DNA: TGTGCCAGCTCACCAAGGACTAGCGGACTCCGAGAGCAGTTCTTC
CDR3 protein: CASSPRTSGLREQFF

D gene: TRBD2
J gene: TRBJ2-2
clone size: -
V gene: TRBV4-2
CDR3 DNA: TGTGCCAGCAGCTTGGGACTAGCGGGGATCGGCACCGGGGAGCTGTTTTTT
CDR3 protein: CASSLGLAGIGTGELFF

D gene: -
J gene: TRBJ2-2
clone size: -
V gene: TRBV27
CDR3 DNA: TGTGCCAGCAGTTTATTCAGGCACACCGGGGAGCTGTTTTTT
CDR3 protein: CASSLFRHTGELFF

D gene: -
J gene: TRBJ1-3
clone size: -
V gene: TRBV7-9
CDR3 DNA: TGTGCCAGCAGCCCAAGGGGGGGGTCTGGAAACACCATATATTTT
CDR3 protein: CASSPRGGSGNTIYF

D gene: -
J gene: TRBJ1-5
clone size: -
V gene: TRBV27
CDR3 DNA: TGTGCCAGCAGTCCTATGGGCAATCAGCCCCAGCATTTT
CDR3 protein: CASSPMGNQPQHF

D gene: -
J gene: TRBJ2-1
clone size: -
V gene: TRBV10-3
CDR3 DNA: TGTGCCATCAGTCCGGGGGAAACGAATGAGCAGTTCTTC
CDR3 protein: CAISPGETNEQFF

D gene: -
J gene: TRBJ1-3
clone size: -
V gene: TRBV7-9
CDR3 DNA: TGTGCCAGCATGGGCCAGTCTCTCTCTGGAAACACCATATATTTT
CDR3 protein: CASMGQSLSGNTIYF

D gene: TRBD1
J gene: TRBJ2-1
clone size: -
V gene: TRBV6-6
CDR3 DNA: TGTGCCAGCAGTCAGAGACAGGGGAGATCCTACAATGAGCAGTTCTTC
CDR3 protein: CASSQRQGRSYNEQFF

D gene: -
J gene: TRBJ2-2
clone size: -
V gene: TRBV9
CDR3 DNA: TGTGCCAGCAGCGTAGTCGTGACAAACACCGGGGAGCTGTTTTTT
CDR3 protein: CASSVVVTNTGELFF

D gene: -
J gene: TRBJ2-2
clone size: -
V gene: TRBV2
CDR3 DNA: TGTGCCAGCAGTAAAGGGAACACCGGGGAGCTGTTTTTT
CDR3 protein: CASSKGNTGELFF